The sequence of this T cell receptor beta chain was determined in a study of low-dose radiotherapy and immunotherapy resistance in tumors. This clonotype was picked up many times. The germline V gene encodes CDR1 SEHNR and CDR2 FQNEAQ (reference sequence). This CDR3 spans 15 amino acids. V was clipped by 3 bases and J by 6 bases, with 12 bases between them. Time point indicated: before trial treatment. Ipilimumab, nivolumab, aspirin, low-dose cyclophosphamide and low-dose radiotherapy were administered to donors. TRAV and TRBV primers primed cDNA for both TCRalpha and TCRbeta. TCR amplification ran approximately 22 PCR cycles using constant-region and V-primer adapter primers. TCRdb passed the reads through MiXCR, listing each CDR3 protein once. The repertoire holds over 55,000 distinct CDR3 sequences, roughly 30% seen once, with roughly 10% in the top ten.

The chain carries TRBV7-9 and TRBJ1-6, with D tentatively TRBD1 (5 bases). The clonotype was recovered from a female donor with ovarian cancer. Source: PBMCs, taken before treatment. The DNA for the CDR3 is TGTGCCAGCAGCTTGCGGGGGAGTTTTAATTCACCCCTCCACTTT. It is translated as CASSLRGSFNSPLHF.